This T cell receptor beta chain appears in the sequencing data of a study of cytomegalovirus exposure and HLA in healthy donors. General observations from the study: The likely explanation for a cluster of highly shared sequence variants was sequencing artifact. With high specificity and sensitivity, the classifier reportedly diagnosed cytomegalovirus status.

This clone occurred once. No antigen is known for it. With 60 Vbeta and 13 Jbeta primers, the PCR was carried out. Some clones are missing from TCRdb's copy, which holds only in-frame ones; the method was immunoSEQ multiplex PCR. The sample shows roughly 250,000 clones, roughly 81% of them seen only once. Germline assignment: CDR1 MDHEN and CDR2 SYDVKM. Trimming at V came to 4 bases and at J to 5 bases, leaving 6 bases not matched to a gene. CDR3 length equals 14 residues. The J gene is TRBJ2-7, the V gene TRBV28; 9 bases line up with TRBD1. Sequencing used PBMCs. This sequence was found in a woman aged 40 to 50 in good health and CMV-seropositive. CDR3 loop: CASSWGTGTDEQYF. The DNA for the CDR3 is TGTGCCAGCAGTTGGGGGACAGGGACCGACGAGCAGTACTTC.